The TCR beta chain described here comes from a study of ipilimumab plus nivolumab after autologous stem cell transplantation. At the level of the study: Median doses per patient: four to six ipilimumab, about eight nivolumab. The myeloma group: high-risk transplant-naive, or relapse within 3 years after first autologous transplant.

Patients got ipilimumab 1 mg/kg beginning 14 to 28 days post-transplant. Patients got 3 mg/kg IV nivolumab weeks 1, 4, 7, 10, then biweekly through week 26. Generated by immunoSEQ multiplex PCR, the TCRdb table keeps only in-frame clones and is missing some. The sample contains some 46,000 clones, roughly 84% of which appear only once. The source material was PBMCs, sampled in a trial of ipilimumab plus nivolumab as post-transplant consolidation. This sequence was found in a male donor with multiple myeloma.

CDR3 nucleotides: TGTGCCTGGAGTCCGGACGGGTATAGCAATCAGCCCCAGCATTTT. Residues: CAWSPDGYSNQPQHF. The gene calls are TRBV30 and TRBJ1-5; D is ambiguous. Germline CDR1 GTSNPN, CDR2 SVGIG (reference sequence). The V end was cut by 2 bases, the J end by 0 bases, with 11 bases between. This CDR3 has 15 amino acids.